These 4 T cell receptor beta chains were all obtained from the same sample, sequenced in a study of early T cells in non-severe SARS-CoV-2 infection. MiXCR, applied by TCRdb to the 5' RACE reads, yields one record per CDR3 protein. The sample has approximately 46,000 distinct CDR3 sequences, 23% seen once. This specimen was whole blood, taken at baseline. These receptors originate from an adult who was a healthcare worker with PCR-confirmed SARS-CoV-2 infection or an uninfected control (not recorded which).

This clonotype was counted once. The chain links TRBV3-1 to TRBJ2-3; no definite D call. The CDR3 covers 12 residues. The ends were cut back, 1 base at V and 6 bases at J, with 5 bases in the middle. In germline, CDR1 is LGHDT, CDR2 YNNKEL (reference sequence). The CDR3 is CASSQVRDTQYF. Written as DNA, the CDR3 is TGTGCCAGCAGCCAAGTCAGGGATACGCAGTATTTT.

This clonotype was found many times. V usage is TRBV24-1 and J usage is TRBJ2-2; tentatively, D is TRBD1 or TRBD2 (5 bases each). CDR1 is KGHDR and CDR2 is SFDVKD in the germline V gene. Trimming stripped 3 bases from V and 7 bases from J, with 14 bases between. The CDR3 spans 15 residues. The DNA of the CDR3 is TGTGCCACCAGTGATCCGGGGCTAGCTGGCGGGGAGCTGTTTTTT. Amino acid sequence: CATSDPGLAGGELFF.

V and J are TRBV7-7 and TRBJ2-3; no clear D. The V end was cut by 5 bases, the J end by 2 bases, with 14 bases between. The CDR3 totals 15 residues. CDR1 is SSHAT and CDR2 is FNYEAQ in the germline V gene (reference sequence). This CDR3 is CASSPSMSPTDTQYF. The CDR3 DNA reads TGTGCCAGCAGCCCCTCCATGTCCCCCACAGATACGCAGTATTTT.

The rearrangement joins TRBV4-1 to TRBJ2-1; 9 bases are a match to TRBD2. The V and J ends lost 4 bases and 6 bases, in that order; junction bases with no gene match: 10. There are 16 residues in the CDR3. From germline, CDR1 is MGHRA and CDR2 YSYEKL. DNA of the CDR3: TGCGCCAGCAGCCTTTTGCGGGGGGGGCCCGGCAATGAGCAGTTCTTC. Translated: CASSLLRGGPGNEQFF.